This is a list of T cell receptor beta chains from one sample in a study of shared T cell receptors in the human thymus. Clones were sequenced by immunoSEQ multiplex PCR, and TCRdb holds only the in-frame ones, with some missing. The sample contains about 710,000 clones, 87% of which appear only once. Separately, the same data were catalogued under a study of human thymus T cells.

Sequenced material: thymocytes. Receptors were obtained from a boy less than two years old with a congenital heart defect. CDR3s include the opening cysteine and the closing phenylalanine or tryptophan. Each record gives: clone size, D gene, CDR3 length, V gene, J gene, CDR3 DNA, CDR3 protein. A D gene is named only where the DNA matches it firmly. The size of a clone is reported for some rows only, either as once, few or many, or as a class for expanded clones.

.	.	14	TRBV5-6	TRBJ1-1	TGTGCCAGCAGCTTGGTTACGAGAAACACTGAAGCTTTCTTT	CASSLVTRNTEAFF
.	TRBD1	19	TRBV9	TRBJ2-6	TGTGCCAGCAGCGCCTCGCCGGGACAGCGACTCTCTGGGGCCAACGTCCTGACTTTC	CASSASPGQRLSGANVLTF
.	.	14	TRBV6-1	TRBJ1-1	TGTGCCAGCAGTGGGGGAGGCATGAACACTGAAGCTTTCTTT	CASSGGGMNTEAFF
.	TRBD2	17	TRBV10-1	TRBJ2-3	TGCGCCAGCAGTCGGGGTACTAGCGGGCCCAACACAGATACGCAGTATTTT	CASSRGTSGPNTDTQYF
.	.	13	TRBV29-1	TRBJ2-5	TGCAGCGTTGGGGTTCTAGCTCAAGAGACCCAGTACTTC	CSVGVLAQETQYF
.	TRBD1	21	TRBV4-3	TRBJ1-6	TGCGCCAGCAGCCAGAAGAGCCCCCGGGACAGGGCCTCCGGGGATAATTCACCCCTCCACTTT	CASSQKSPRDRASGDNSPLHF
few	.	14	TRBV7-6	TRBJ1-4	TGTGCCAGCAGCCCTACGGACAGTTATGAAAAACTGTTTTTT	CASSPTDSYEKLFF
few	.	17	TRBV5-5	TRBJ2-7	TGTGCCAGCAGCTTGACCCGACTCCAACCAAGTCACTACGAGCAGTACTTC	CASSLTRLQPSHYEQYF
once	TRBD1	17	TRBV5-6	TRBJ1-6	TGTGCCAGCAGCTTGGGGCAGATCCAGTCAGGGGGTTCACCCCTCCACTTT	CASSLGQIQSGGSPLHF
.	.	14	TRBV6-5	TRBJ2-2	TGTGCCAGCAGGCGGGACCAGAACACCGGGGAGCTGTTTTTT	CASRRDQNTGELFF
.	TRBD1	15	TRBV6-1	TRBJ1-2	TGTGCCAGCAGCCCACAGGGGGCTGATAACTATGGCTACACCTTC	CASSPQGADNYGYTF
.	TRBD2	13	TRBV6-4	TRBJ2-1	TGTGCCAGCAGTGGACTAGCAAACAATGAGCAGTTCTTC	CASSGLANNEQFF
.	.	13	TRBV19	TRBJ1-2	TGTGCCAGTCTTAAGGAGGGGCGCGATGGCTACACCTTC	CASLKEGRDGYTF
.	.	12	TRBV28	TRBJ2-1	TGTGCCAGCAGTCGGGATGTAGCAGAGCAGTTCTTC	CASSRDVAEQFF
.	TRBD1	14	TRBV6-1	TRBJ2-7	TGTGCCAGCAGTGGCCGGACAGGAACCTACGAGCAGTACTTC	CASSGRTGTYEQYF
few	TRBD2	15	TRBV18	TRBJ2-2	TGTGCCAGCTCACCCGGGACTAGATACACCGGGGAGCTGTTTTTT	CASSPGTRYTGELFF
.	TRBD2	17	TRBV14	TRBJ2-2	TGTGCCAGCAGCCCTGAAGAGCGGGGGGCGAACACCGGGGAGCTGTTTTTT	CASSPEERGANTGELFF
.	.	16	TRBV11-1	TRBJ2-3	TGTGCCAGCAGCTTACCATGGCGGGGTCGAACAGATACGCAGTATTTT	CASSLPWRGRTDTQYF
.	.	11	TRBV28	TRBJ1-6	TGTGCCAGCAGCACAAATTCACCCCTCCACTTT	CASSTNSPLHF
.	TRBD2	15	TRBV9	TRBJ2-7	TGTGCCAGCAGCGCCGGGACTAGCGGGCCCTACGAGCAGTACTTC	CASSAGTSGPYEQYF
.	TRBD2	14	TRBV27	TRBJ2-7	TGTGCCGCACTACTTCGCGGGAGAATATACGAGCAGTACTTC	CAALLRGRIYEQYF
once	.	13	TRBV14	TRBJ2-5	TGTGCCAGCAGCCAAGAAGGAGGAGAGACCCAGTACTTC	CASSQEGGETQYF
.	.	18	TRBV10-3	TRBJ1-1	TGTGCCATCAGTGAGTCGCCAACGATGGGGCAGGACAACACTGAAGCTTTCTTT	CAISESPTMGQDNTEAFF
.	.	15	TRBV28	TRBJ1-4	TGTGCCAGCAACAATAGGGCTTTTCAGGGTGAAAAACTGTTTTTT	CASNNRAFQGEKLFF
.	TRBD1	13	TRBV7-3	TRBJ1-1	TGTGCCAGCAGCCCCTCGCCGGACAGGGAAGCTTTCTTT	CASSPSPDREAFF
.	.	17	TRBV4-2	TRBJ1-4	TGTGCCAGCAGCCAATTCCGGGGGGGTCTATCTAATGAAAAACTGTTTTTT	CASSQFRGGLSNEKLFF
.	.	14	TRBV6-5	TRBJ1-1	TGTGCCACCCTAAGTCGGACACCCCTCACTGAAGCTTTCTTT	CATLSRTPLTEAFF
once	.	14	TRBV30	TRBJ2-7	TGTGCCTGGCAAAAAACAGGGAAGGGATACGAGCAGTACTTC	CAWQKTGKGYEQYF
.	.	12	TRBV19	TRBJ2-1	TGTGCCAGTAGTGCGATAGACAATGAGCAGTTCTTC	CASSAIDNEQFF
.	.	15	TRBV4-3	TRBJ2-7	TGCGCCAGCAGCCAAGAAATAGCGGAGTCCTACGAGCAGTACTTC	CASSQEIAESYEQYF
.	.	13	TRBV9	TRBJ1-1	TGTGCCAGCAGTTATAGGGGGGGCACTGAAGCTTTCTTT	CASSYRGGTEAFF
.	TRBD2	17	TRBV11-3	TRBJ2-1	TGTGCCAGCAGCTTAGAGCTAGCGGGGACGCCCTACAATGAGCAGTTCTTC	CASSLELAGTPYNEQFF
.	.	14	TRBV30	TRBJ2-5	TGTGCCTGGAGGGGGGCGGGACAGCAAGAGACCCAGTACTTC	CAWRGAGQQETQYF
.	.	13	TRBV6-1	TRBJ1-1	TGTGCCAGTCTAACAGGGCTGAACACTGAAGCTTTCTTT	CASLTGLNTEAFF
few	TRBD1	15	TRBV5-4	TRBJ2-7	TGTGCCAGCAGCTTGGACCGCGGACAGGTCTACGAGCAGTACTTC	CASSLDRGQVYEQYF
.	.	16	TRBV6-1	TRBJ2-1	TGTGCCAGCAGTGAATATTTCACTCCGCCGATCGGGGAGCAGTTCTTC	CASSEYFTPPIGEQFF
.	.	15	TRBV11-2	TRBJ2-7	TGTGCCAGCAGCCCAGCCCAGACAGGCTGGGACGAGCAGTACTTC	CASSPAQTGWDEQYF
.	TRBD1	18	TRBV4-2	TRBJ1-5	TGTGCCAGCAGCCAAGACCCGCGAGGGAAGGGGGCCAGTCAGCCCCAGCATTTT	CASSQDPRGKGASQPQHF
.	.	12	TRBV6-5	TRBJ2-1	TGTGCCAGCAGCGATAGGGGCAATGAGCAGTTCTTC	CASSDRGNEQFF
.	.	15	TRBV9	TRBJ2-3	TGTGCCAGCAACCCGTGGGGCCTGATCACAGATACGCAGTATTTT	CASNPWGLITDTQYF
.	.	18	TRBV5-1	TRBJ1-1	TGCGCCAGCAGAGCTGGAGTGAGGTCAGGGGTCATGAACACTGAAGCTTTCTTT	CASRAGVRSGVMNTEAFF
.	TRBD1	14	TRBV28	TRBJ1-3	TGTGCCAGCAACAGAGGGGGCGAAGGAAACACCATATATTTT	CASNRGGEGNTIYF
.	.	14	TRBV6-6	TRBJ2-4	TGTGCCAGCAGTTACGGGCAGTCGATCGGTATTCAGTACTTC	CASSYGQSIGIQYF
.	.	17	TRBV10-2	TRBJ1-6	TGCGCCAGCAGTGATCCCAGGGGACACTCCTATAATTCACCCCTCCACTTT	CASSDPRGHSYNSPLHF
.	.	14	TRBV27	TRBJ1-1	TGTGCCAGCAGTTTCGGCGCGGGGAGGACTGAAGCTTTCTTT	CASSFGAGRTEAFF
few	.	17	TRBV28	TRBJ1-5	TGTGCCAGCAGTTACGGGGTGAAGCCGGTGGGCAATCAGCCCCAGCATTTT	CASSYGVKPVGNQPQHF
few	TRBD1	15	TRBV27	TRBJ1-2	TGTGCCAGCAGTCCCAGGACAGGTACTAACTATGGCTACACCTTC	CASSPRTGTNYGYTF
.	.	12	TRBV30	TRBJ1-2	TGTGCATGCCGGGGCGGGGGATTCGGCTACACCTTC	CACRGGGFGYTF
once	.	17	TRBV21-1	TRBJ2-7	TGTGCCAGCAGCAACCCGGGACTAGCGGGGGCGTACTACGAGCAGTACTTC	CASSNPGLAGAYYEQYF
.	TRBD1	15	TRBV4-3	TRBJ2-5	TGCGCCAGCAGCCCTGGACAGGGGGCCCAAGAGACCCAGTACTTC	CASSPGQGAQETQYF
.	.	13	TRBV6-1	TRBJ2-5	TGTGCCAGCAGGGAAACAGGGCAAGAGACCCAGTACTTC	CASRETGQETQYF